This TCR beta chain is drawn from a study of CD8+CD57+ T cells in acquired aplastic anemia. On the study more broadly: Sorting CD4+ and CD8+ cells gave DNA averaging approximately 3 ug.

Turning to this clonotype: Its antigen is not known.

Study results and caveats: About 30 was the count of CD8+ CDR3 sequences that patients shared with controls.

Patients sequenced had flow cytometry evidence of CD8+CD57+ cell expansion. Patients uniformly had severe acquired aplastic anemia. Patients were therapy-naive when their blood was sampled. TCR beta VDJ and CDR3 profiling used genomic DNA as template. Each CDR3 protein gets one entry after TCRdb re-called the reads with MiXCR. The sample holds around 430,000 distinct CDR3 sequences, more than 25% seen once. Between the trimmed V and J ends, which lost 0 bases and 6 bases, there was a span of 8 bases. This CDR3 has 13 amino acids. CDR1 is LGHNA and CDR2 is YNFKEQ in the germline V gene. Input material: sorted CD4+, CD8+, or CD8+CD57+ T cells (not recorded which) from PBMCs. The chain links TRBV4-2 to TRBJ1-2, with D possibly TRBD1 on 5 matching bases. This receptor was obtained from a human donor with aplastic anemia. The CDR3 DNA is TGTGCCAGCAGCCAAGAGAGGGGTGATGGCTACACCTTC. Translated, it gives CASSQERGDGYTF.